This T cell receptor beta chain was retrieved from a study of siplizumab effects on memory and regulatory T cells. In this sample, this clone turned up once. CDR3 size: 14 residues. In germline, CDR1 is SEHNR, CDR2 FQNEAQ (reference sequence). The ends lost 1 base at V and 4 bases at J; junction bases unmatched: 0. Only in-frame clones appear in the TCRdb table, and some are missing; sequencing was by immunoSEQ multiplex PCR. Among tens of thousands of clones listed, approximately 97% were seen once. The chain uses TRBV7-9 and TRBJ2-3; 9 nucleotides align to TRBD1. This clonotype originated in a human donor in good health. The sample taken for sequencing was naive CD8+ T cells sorted from blood. Here the CDR3 reads CASSLGDRADTQYF. DNA for the CDR3: TGTGCCAGCAGCTTAGGGGACAGGGCAGATACGCAGTATTTT.